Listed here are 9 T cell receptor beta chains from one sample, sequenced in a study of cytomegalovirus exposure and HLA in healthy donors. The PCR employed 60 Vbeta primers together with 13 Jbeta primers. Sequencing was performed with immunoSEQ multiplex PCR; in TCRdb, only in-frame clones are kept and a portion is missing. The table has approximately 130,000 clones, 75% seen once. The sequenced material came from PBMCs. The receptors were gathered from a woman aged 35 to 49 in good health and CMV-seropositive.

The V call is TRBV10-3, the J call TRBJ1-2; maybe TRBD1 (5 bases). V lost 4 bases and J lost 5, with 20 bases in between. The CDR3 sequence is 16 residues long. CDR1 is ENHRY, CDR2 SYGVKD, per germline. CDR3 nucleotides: TGTGCCATCAGTGGTGAGAAAACGGAGACAGTATATGGCTACACCTTC. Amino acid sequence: CAISGEKTETVYGYTF.

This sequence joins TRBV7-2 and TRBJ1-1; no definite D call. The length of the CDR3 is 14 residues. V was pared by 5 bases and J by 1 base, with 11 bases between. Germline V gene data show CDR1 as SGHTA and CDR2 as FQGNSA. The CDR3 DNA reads TGTGCCAGCAGCCAAAAGCCACGGAACACTGAAGCTTTCTTT. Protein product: CASSQKPRNTEAFF.

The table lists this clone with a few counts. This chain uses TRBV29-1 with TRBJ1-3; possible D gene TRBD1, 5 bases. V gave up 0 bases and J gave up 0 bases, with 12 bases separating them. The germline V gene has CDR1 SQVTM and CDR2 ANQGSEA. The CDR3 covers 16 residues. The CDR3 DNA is TGCAGCGTTGAAGATCGGGGGGGGTCCTCTGGAAACACCATATATTTT. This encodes CSVEDRGGSSGNTIYF.

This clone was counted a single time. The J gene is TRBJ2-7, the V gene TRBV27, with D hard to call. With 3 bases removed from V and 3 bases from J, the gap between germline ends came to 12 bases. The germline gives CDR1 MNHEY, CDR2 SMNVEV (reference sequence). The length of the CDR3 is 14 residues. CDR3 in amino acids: CASSLWRVGYEQYF. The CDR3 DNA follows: TGTGCCAGCAGTTTGTGGAGAGTCGGCTACGAGCAGTACTTC.

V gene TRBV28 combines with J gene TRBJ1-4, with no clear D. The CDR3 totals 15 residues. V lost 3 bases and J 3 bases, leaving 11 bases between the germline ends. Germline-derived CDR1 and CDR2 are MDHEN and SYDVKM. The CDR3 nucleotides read TGTGCCAGCAGTTTCAATACAGATTCTAATGAAAAACTGTTTTTT. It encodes CASSFNTDSNEKLFF.

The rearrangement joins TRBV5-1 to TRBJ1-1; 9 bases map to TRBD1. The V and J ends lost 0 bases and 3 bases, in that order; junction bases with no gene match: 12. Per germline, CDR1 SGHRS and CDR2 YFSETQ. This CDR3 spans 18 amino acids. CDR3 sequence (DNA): TGCGCCAGCAGCTTGGCTTATAAAGGACAGGGGCAGGACACTGAAGCTTTCTTT. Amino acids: CASSLAYKGQGQDTEAFF. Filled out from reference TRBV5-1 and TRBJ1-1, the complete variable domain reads KAGVTQTPRYLIKTRGQQVTLSCSPISGHRSVSWYQQTPGQGLQFLFEYFSETQRNKGNFPGRFSGRQFSNSRSEMNVSTLELGDSALYLCASSLAYKGQGQDTEAFFGQGTRLTVV.

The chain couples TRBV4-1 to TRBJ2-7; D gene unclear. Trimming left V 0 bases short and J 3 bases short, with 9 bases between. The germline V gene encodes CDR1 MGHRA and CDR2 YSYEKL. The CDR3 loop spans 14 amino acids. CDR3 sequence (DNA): TGCGCCAGCAGCCAAGAGCTACAGAACTACGAGCAGTACTTC. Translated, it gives CASSQELQNYEQYF.

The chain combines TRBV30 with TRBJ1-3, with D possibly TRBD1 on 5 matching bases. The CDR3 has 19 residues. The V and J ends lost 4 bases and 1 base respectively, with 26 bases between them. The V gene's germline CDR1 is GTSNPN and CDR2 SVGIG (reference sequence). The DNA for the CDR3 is TGTGCCTGGATGGTCTTTACACCAGGGTGGTCTGTTTCTGGAAACACCATATATTTT. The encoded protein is CAWMVFTPGWSVSGNTIYF.

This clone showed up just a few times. Here the CDR3 reads CASSLSTGGMFGYTF. CDR3 DNA: TGTGCCAGCAGTTTATCGACAGGGGGTATGTTTGGCTACACCTTC. The chain employs TRBV27 and TRBJ1-2, with 9 bases lining up with TRBD1. CDR1 MNHEY and CDR2 SMNVEV come from the germline V gene (reference sequence). J lost 7 bases, V lost 0 bases, and 6 bases had no gene match. The CDR3 runs to 15 residues.